This T cell receptor (beta chain) is from a study of shared clonotypes between healthy human individuals (dated by TCRdb to between 2020 and 2021). Regarding the research as a whole: Three men and two women, aged 18 to 49 years, made up the cohort. Libraries were prepared and TCR repertoires were sequenced by different laboratories using diverse techniques, in order to increase sequencing depth and limit assay-specific biases. To estimate repertoire size and how much clonotypes are shared between individuals, the study performed deep sequencing of blood TCR repertoires from 4 to 6 healthy adults. Each donor's leukapheresis produced roughly between roughly 0.85 and 9 billion PBMCs. Per donor, three plates each were used for CD4 naive and CD4 memory, two for CD8 naive, and one for CD8 memory. Overall results and qualifications from the work: Clonotypes shared by all four sorted-subset donors showed higher generation probabilities than non-shared clonotypes. Rarefaction of sorted-subset datasets indicated incomplete sequencing despite the large sequencing depth. Pairwise subsampling led to the expectation that sequencing depth would affect the degree of clonotype sharing among donors. About 5% of naive CD4, 3.5% of naive CD8, approximately 2% of memory CD4, and 0.4% of memory CD8 clonotypes were shared across several donors. The small number of donors limited the genetic and exposure-history diversity represented. Only blood was sampled, and tissue TCR repertoires likely differ from those in blood. Naive subsets generally had larger estimated clonotype richness than memory subsets did.

TCR CDR3 regions were amplified from genomic DNA by multiplex PCR using the deep immunoSEQ assay. For each cell subset, the extracted genomic DNA was distributed evenly across all wells of several immunoSEQ 96-well plates, and each plate served as one replicate. Each replicate PCR for sorted subsets received about 220 ng genomic DNA, equal to 28,000 or so T cell genomes. Purified libraries were measured with a Qubit 3.0 fluorometer, size-checked on a Bioanalyzer 2100, and measured again with the KAPA Library Quantification kit. Each immunoSEQ 96-well plate was sequenced on its own single-read 150-cycle Illumina NextSeq 550 flow cell. In the authors' own workflow: Because only junctional sequences without quality scores were contained in the immunoSEQ output, filtering matching that applied to full-length reads could not be performed. To assign V/J genes and CDR3, sequences were annotated using PyIR, a Python wrapper for IgBLAST v1.9, with IMGT germline references. Reads with weak V/J assignments (E-value above 1e-6), missing CDR3, stop codons, out-of-frame junctions, or ambiguous translated residues were removed. A V3J clonotype was defined by an identical inferred V gene, J gene, and CDR3 amino acid sequence. Percentage overlap between repertoires was computed as shared unique clonotypes divided by the size of the smaller repertoire. Repertoire richness was assessed with RTK rarefaction, the Chao1 estimator, and Recon v2.1 estimates of unobserved clonotypes. Generation probabilities for all TCRbeta clonotypes obtained by the gDNA method from four donors were computed using OLGA. TCRdb holds this immuneACCESS table with in-frame rearrangements only. Some clones are missing; in checked studies, unresolved V genes explain under half, and the rest has no known cause. V and J calls and clone size follow that table, whereas D and trimming were derived from the DNA. For this sample there are hundreds of thousands of clones; roughly 97% appear just once. In total, the top ten clones hold 0.045% to 0.07% of the sample.

Worth noting for this clone: No cognate antigen has been identified for it. The input lacks base qualities; no much larger clone sits a single base away.

The donors were healthy, HIV-negative adults who had no recently reported acute infections or vaccinations. Every donor was a Caucasian adult residing in Nashville, Tennessee, USA. CD4+ T cells were enriched by magnetic negative selection; naive cells were then positively selected on CD45RA, and the negative fraction formed the memory subset. Blood was collected by leukapheresis, and PBMCs were isolated by Ficoll-Histopaque density gradient centrifugation and then cryopreserved in liquid nitrogen vapor phase. Purity and quantity of every magnetically sorted T cell population were checked by analytical flow cytometry. Genomic DNA was isolated from every sorted fraction and measured by UV absorbance on a Nanodrop 2000c. The sequenced sample consisted of naive CD4+ T cells sorted from blood. The cell subset or site label for this specimen denotes: CD45RA+ positively selected. The sequence derives from a woman in her 30s in good health.

The DNA reads TGTGCCAGCAGTGAAAGATTTGCTGAAAAACTGTTTTTT. Translated, it reads CASSERFAEKLFF. The V and J genes are TRBV6-1 and TRBJ1-4; no confident D gene assignment can be made. V is pared back by 2 bases and J by 7 bases, with 8 bases lying between the germline termini. The CDR3 sequence holds 13 residues, the cysteine and phenylalanine included. The retained sequence is limited to the CDR3, 39 bases, with the frame set at the first base. CDR1 MNHNS and CDR2 SASEGT were looked up in the germline V gene.